The present T cell receptor (beta chain) was sequenced within a study of breast tumors, draining lymph nodes, adjacent tissues. Turning to this clonotype: Relative to the germline gene, one junction end is altered; a read error may explain this.

Germline values: CDR1 SGHDN, CDR2 FVKESK. The CDR3 runs 17 residues. The lymph nodes were axillary draining lymph nodes from breast cancer patients. MiXCR was run by TCRdb on the multiplex PCR reads, yielding one entry per CDR3 protein. Of fewer than 250,000 distinct CDR3 sequences detected, approximately 29% appear once; the ten largest clones hold about 1.4%. The TCR comes from a female donor with breast cancer. Some clones in this sample may be carry-over from other donors' samples. Sequencing was performed on axillary lymph node tissue. V and J are TRBV14 and TRBJ1-5; perhaps TRBD1 as D (5 bases). In DNA, the CDR3 is TGTGCCAGCAGCCAAGAACCCCTGGGGGGAGGCAATCAGCCCCAACATTTT. Its protein product is CASSQEPLGGGNQPQHF.